These 19 T cell receptor beta chains were sequenced from one sample in a study of cytomegalovirus exposure and HLA in healthy donors. Use of 60 Vbeta and 13 Jbeta primers characterized the PCR. Libraries were prepared by immunoSEQ multiplex PCR; TCRdb keeps only in-frame clonotypes and omits some of them. The sample includes 200,000 or so clones, around 86% of them seen just once. The specimen sequenced was PBMCs. These receptors all come from a woman between 45 and 65 years old in good health and CMV-seropositive.

The rearrangement joins TRBV11-3 to TRBJ2-3; possibly TRBD2 for D (7 bases). Germline V CDR1 and CDR2: SGHNT, YENEEA. CDR3 length: 17 residues. Trimming removed 5 bases from V and 4 bases from J, with 22 bases in between. The CDR3 DNA reads TGTGCCAGCAGCCCCGCGGGGGCAAAGGGGCTCGCAGATACGCAGTATTTT. Its translation is CASSPAGAKGLADTQYF.

The rearrangement uses TRBV7-2 and TRBJ2-7, with D possibly matching TRBD2 (5 bases). The germline gives CDR1 SGHTA, CDR2 FQGNSA. The CDR3 loop spans 14 amino acids. With 0 bases removed from V and 3 bases from J, the gap between germline ends came to 9 bases. The CDR3 here is CASSLARVGYEQYF. The CDR3 nucleotides are TGTGCCAGCAGCTTAGCGCGGGTCGGCTACGAGCAGTACTTC.

The gene calls are TRBV27 and TRBJ1-5, with D tentatively TRBD1 (5 bases). This CDR3 comprises 15 residues. CDR1 is MNHEY and CDR2 is SMNVEV in the germline V gene (reference sequence). V shed 3 bases and J shed 2 bases, with 11 bases lying between them. The CDR3 DNA sequence: TGTGCCAGCAGTTTTCGGGGGGAGGGCAATCAGCCCCAGCATTTT. Amino acids: CASSFRGEGNQPQHF.

This chain uses TRBV30 with TRBJ2-7; tentatively, D is TRBD1 (5 bases). The CDR3 has 14 amino acids. Trimming took 5 bases from V and 3 from J, leaving 17 bases between them. Germline V gene data show CDR1 as GTSNPN and CDR2 as SVGIG (reference sequence). CDR3 nucleotides: TGTGCCTGGGACGGAAATGACAGTTACTACGAGCAGTACTTC. Translating gives CAWDGNDSYYEQYF.

The V and J genes are TRBV10-1 and TRBJ1-5; D perhaps matches TRBD1 (5 bases). V was clipped by 2 bases and J by 0 bases, with 29 bases between them. This CDR3 contains 22 residues. CDR1 is WNHNN and CDR2 is SYGVQD in the germline V gene (reference sequence). This CDR3 reads CASSEPIGPQTVVKNSNQPQHF. Written as DNA, the CDR3 is TGCGCCAGCAGTGAGCCCATCGGCCCCCAGACAGTAGTGAAGAATAGCAATCAGCCCCAGCATTTT.

This clone was counted only a few times. V usage is TRBV4-1 and J usage is TRBJ2-7; TRBD1 matches at 8 bases. Germline V gene sequence: CDR1 MGHRA, CDR2 YSYEKL. The CDR3 sequence is 15 residues long. V gave up 3 bases and J gave up 9 bases; unmatched junction bases: 13. The CDR3 region has the DNA TGCGCCAGCAGCCAGTCCGACAGGGGACGGGTCATGCAGTACTTC. This codes for CASSQSDRGRVMQYF.

The V call is TRBV10-3, the J call TRBJ1-1; the D gene is possibly TRBD1 (6 bases). Looked up from germline, CDR1 is ENHRY and CDR2 is SYGVKD. V lost 4 bases and J lost 7, with 10 bases in between. The CDR3 consists of 12 residues. Here the CDR3 reads CAISGTENEAFF. The CDR3 nucleotides read TGTGCCATCAGTGGGACAGAAAATGAAGCTTTCTTT.

The chain has TRBV28 and TRBJ1-4, with D possibly matching TRBD1 (6 bases). Between the trimmed V and J ends, which lost 6 bases and 3 bases, there was a span of 17 bases. The CDR3 consists of 16 residues. Germline-derived CDR1 and CDR2 are MDHEN and SYDVKM. CDR3 nucleotides: TGTGCCAGCAGCGCCACTAGACAGGCCGCTAATGAAAAACTGTTTTTT. Amino acids: CASSATRQAANEKLFF.

The CDR3 bases are TGTGCCAGTAACGGGCGAGTGGGACAGATCACTGAAGCTTTCTTT. Amino acid sequence: CASNGRVGQITEAFF. The chain couples TRBV19 to TRBJ1-1; 7 bases align to TRBD1. The CDR3 spans 15 residues. V lost 7 bases to trimming and J lost 4 bases; unmatched junction nucleotides: 12. Germline V gene data show CDR1 as LNHDA and CDR2 as SQIVND (reference sequence).

The chain combines TRBV7-9 with TRBJ2-2; weak D call: TRBD1 (5 bases). With 5 bases removed from V and 0 bases from J, the gap between germline ends came to 13 bases. The CDR3 runs to 16 residues. Germline values: CDR1 SEHNR, CDR2 FQNEAQ (reference sequence). CDR3 sequence reads: CASSLPDNSNTGELFF. The CDR3 DNA sequence: TGTGCCAGCAGCCTGCCGGACAATTCGAACACCGGGGAGCTGTTTTTT. Based on the CDR3 plus reference TRBV7-9 and TRBJ2-2, the full variable domain is DTGVSQNPRHKITKRGQNVTFRCDPISEHNRLYWYRQTLGQGPEFLTYFQNEAQLEKSRLLSDRFSAERPKGSFSTLEIQRTEQGDSAMYLCASSLPDNSNTGELFFGEGSRLTVL.

The chain combines TRBV19 with TRBJ2-5; 9 nucleotides line up with TRBD1. The J call may not be correct, given that the DNA end is closer to TRBJ2-7. The CDR3 length is 14 residues. Germline lookup yields CDR1 LNHDA and CDR2 SQIVND (reference sequence). Written as DNA, the CDR3 is TGTGCCAGTAGTGACCGGGACAGGGTTCGCGAGCAGTACTTC. Amino acid sequence: CASSDRDRVREQYF.

This rearrangement joins TRBV5-3 to TRBJ2-2; 7 positions match TRBD1. TRBV5-3 is classed as an ORF, of uncertain function. Unmatched junction bases numbered 5, after V lost 2 bases and J lost 4 bases. This CDR3 is 15 amino acids long. The CDR3 spells CARSLKGAPTGELFF. CDR3 nucleotide sequence: TGTGCCAGAAGCTTAAAGGGGGCCCCCACCGGGGAGCTGTTTTTT.

This clone was seen only a few times. The CDR3 bases are TGCGCCAGCAGTACGGGTCCCCTCCAAGAGACCCAGTACTTC. It specifies CASSTGPLQETQYF. The chain recombines TRBV5-1 with TRBJ2-5, with no clear D. The germline V and J ends were trimmed by 5 bases and 1 base, with 12 bases remaining between them. The germline V gene encodes CDR1 SGHRS and CDR2 YFSETQ. The CDR3 consists of 14 residues. The complete variable domain, with remaining parts taken from reference TRBV5-1 and TRBJ2-5, reads KAGVTQTPRYLIKTRGQQVTLSCSPISGHRSVSWYQQTPGQGLQFLFEYFSETQRNKGNFPGRFSGRQFSNSRSEMNVSTLELGDSALYLCASSTGPLQETQYFGPGTRLLVL.

The rearrangement links TRBV7-2 to TRBJ2-3; weak D call: TRBD2 (5 bases). The germline V gene encodes CDR1 SGHTA and CDR2 FQGNSA. Trimming left V 5 bases short and J 3 bases short, with 18 bases between. The CDR3 is 16 residues long. The CDR3 loop reads CASSPNRDPLTDTQYF. The CDR3 nucleotides read TGTGCCAGCAGCCCGAATCGGGATCCGCTGACAGATACGCAGTATTTT. Full variable domain (missing parts from reference TRBV7-2 and TRBJ2-3): GAGVSQSPSNKVTEKGKDVELRCDPISGHTALYWYRQSLGQGLEFLIYFQGNSAPDKSGLPSDRFSAERTGGSVSTLTIQRTQQEDSAVYLCASSPNRDPLTDTQYFGPGTRLTVL.

The CDR3 nucleotides read TGTGCCAGCAGTTCCGGGACACCCTATTACCCCATATATTTT. It is translated as CASSSGTPYYPIYF. This chain joins TRBV27 and TRBJ1-3; a weak D match, TRBD1 (6 bases). Germline V gene data show CDR1 as MNHEY and CDR2 as SMNVEV (reference sequence). The CDR3 is made up of 14 amino acids. Between the trimmed V and J ends, which lost 4 bases and 11 bases, there was a span of 18 bases.

V gene TRBV2 combines with J gene TRBJ2-1; 8 positions agree with TRBD2. The germline gives CDR1 SNHLY, CDR2 FYNNEI. J was trimmed by 3 bases and V by 4 bases; bases with no gene match: 8. The CDR3 sequence is 16 residues long. The CDR3 is CASSGSKGLDYNEQFF. As DNA, the CDR3 is TGTGCCAGCAGTGGCTCTAAGGGACTAGACTACAATGAGCAGTTCTTC.

The genes are TRBV5-1 and TRBJ1-6, with 12 nucleotides matching TRBD1. V was pared by 3 bases and J by 4 bases, with 8 bases of the junction left unmatched. Germline CDR1 and CDR2: SGHRS and YFSETQ. CDR3 size: 18 residues. The CDR3 DNA reads as TGCGCCAGCAGCTCCCGGGACAGGGGGCTGGAGTATAATTCACCCCTCCACTTT. Amino acid sequence: CASSSRDRGLEYNSPLHF. The whole variable domain, remainder taken from reference TRBV5-1 and TRBJ1-6, is KAGVTQTPRYLIKTRGQQVTLSCSPISGHRSVSWYQQTPGQGLQFLFEYFSETQRNKGNFPGRFSGRQFSNSRSEMNVSTLELGDSALYLCASSSRDRGLEYNSPLHFGNGTRLTVT.

On this clone: Germline is not matched at one junction end, which may reflect a read error. The chain has TRBV9 and TRBJ2-4; 16 positions match TRBD2. The CDR3 extends over 20 amino acids. Germline loops: CDR1 SGDLS, CDR2 YYNGEE. CDR3 residues: CASSFPGTSGRALAKNSQYF. The CDR3 region has the DNA TGTGCCAGCAGTTTCCCCGGGACTAGCGGGAGGGCCTTAGCCAAAAACAGTCAGTACTTC.

The chain carries TRBV20-1 and TRBJ1-2; 7 bases map to TRBD1. The CDR3 has 10 amino acids. V gave up 8 bases and J gave up 6 bases; unmatched junction bases: 3. CDR1 DFQATT and CDR2 SNEGSKA come from the germline V gene (reference sequence). CDR3 protein: CSSTGDGYTF. The CDR3, as DNA: TGCAGTTCCACAGGGGATGGCTACACCTTC.